The clone carrying this TCR beta chain was counted at least ten times. Its antigen is undetermined. This entry comes from a study of neurological immune-mediated disorders. The overall study: Within the group of some 35 multiple sclerosis patients, about 30 were relapsing-remitting, while 3 were secondary progressive.

The CDR3 has 13 amino acids. V lost 5 bases and J lost 8; bases outside the gene matches: 6. Germline V gene data show CDR1 as DFQATT and CDR2 as SNEGSKA (reference sequence). The cDNA came from 5'RACE with 10-nucleotide random UMIs. One entry per CDR3 protein results from TCRdb running MiXCR on the 5' RACE reads. The profile shows some 34,000 distinct CDR3 sequences, about 1.6% of them singletons. Overall study findings and caveats: Clinical and MRI features did not associate with the cluster found in multiple sclerosis patients.

Unsorted libraries were prepared from 2 million PBMCs held at -80 C. This chain links TRBV20-1 with TRBJ1-4; TRBD1 agrees at 9 bases. This sequence was found in a woman in her twenties or thirties with multiple sclerosis. Sequenced input: PBMCs. CDR3 amino acids: CSAGWDRDEKLFF. The CDR3 nucleotides are TGCAGTGCTGGGTGGGACAGGGACGAAAAACTGTTTTTT.